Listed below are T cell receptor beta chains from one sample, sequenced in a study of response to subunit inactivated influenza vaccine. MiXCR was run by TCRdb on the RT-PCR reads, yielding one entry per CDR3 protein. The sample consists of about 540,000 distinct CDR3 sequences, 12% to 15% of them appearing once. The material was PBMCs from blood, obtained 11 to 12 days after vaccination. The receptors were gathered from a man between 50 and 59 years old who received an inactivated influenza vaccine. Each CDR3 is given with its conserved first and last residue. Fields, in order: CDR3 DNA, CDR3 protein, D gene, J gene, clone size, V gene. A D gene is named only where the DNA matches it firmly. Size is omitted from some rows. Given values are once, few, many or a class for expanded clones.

CDR3 DNA: TGTGCCAGGGGGGTAGCGGGAGTCAATGAGCAGTTCTTC
CDR3 protein: CARGVAGVNEQFF
D gene: TRBD2
J gene: TRBJ2-1
clone size: -
V gene: TRBV7-2

CDR3 DNA: TGCGCCAGCAGCTTACCTAGGGACAATGAGCAGTTCTTC
CDR3 protein: CASSLPRDNEQFF
D gene: -
J gene: TRBJ2-1
clone size: -
V gene: TRBV5-1

CDR3 DNA: TGTGCCAGCAGCCGCCAGATCCCAGATACGCAGTATTTT
CDR3 protein: CASSRQIPDTQYF
D gene: -
J gene: TRBJ2-3
clone size: few
V gene: TRBV4-2

CDR3 DNA: TGCAGCGTTACCAGCGGGTACGAGCAGTACTTC
CDR3 protein: CSVTSGYEQYF
D gene: -
J gene: TRBJ2-7
clone size: many
V gene: TRBV29-1

CDR3 DNA: TGTGCCAGCAGCCGAGACGGGACTAGCGGGATCTCCTACGAGCAGTACTTC
CDR3 protein: CASSRDGTSGISYEQYF
D gene: TRBD2
J gene: TRBJ2-7
clone size: -
V gene: TRBV4-2

CDR3 DNA: TGTGCCATCAAAATTGCGGACAGGGCAGACACTGAAGCTTTCTTT
CDR3 protein: CAIKIADRADTEAFF
D gene: TRBD1
J gene: TRBJ1-1
clone size: few
V gene: TRBV10-3

CDR3 DNA: TGCAGCGTCCTTGGGACAGTCCGATTCTCCTACAATGAGCAGTTCTTC
CDR3 protein: CSVLGTVRFSYNEQFF
D gene: TRBD1
J gene: TRBJ2-1
clone size: -
V gene: TRBV29-1

CDR3 DNA: TGCAGTGCTAGAACGAGGGCTAGCGAGTACAATGAGCAGTTCTTC
CDR3 protein: CSARTRASEYNEQFF
D gene: -
J gene: TRBJ2-1
clone size: few
V gene: TRBV20-1

CDR3 DNA: TGCACCCCAGGGGGGTTTCGAGGCACTGAAGCTTTCTTT
CDR3 protein: CTPGGFRGTEAFF
D gene: TRBD1
J gene: TRBJ1-1
clone size: -
V gene: TRBV20-1

CDR3 DNA: TGTGCCAGCAGTCTCCTTGGACAGGGGCGCCACGAGCAGTACTTC
CDR3 protein: CASSLLGQGRHEQYF
D gene: TRBD1
J gene: TRBJ2-7
clone size: few
V gene: TRBV27

CDR3 DNA: TGTGCCAGCAGTTTCTCTCAGGGGTTCGGGGAGCTGTTTTTT
CDR3 protein: CASSFSQGFGELFF
D gene: -
J gene: TRBJ2-2
clone size: many
V gene: TRBV12-3/TRBV12-4

CDR3 DNA: TGCGCCAGCAGCCAAGATCCGGCCAGGGCATACGAGCAGTACTTC
CDR3 protein: CASSQDPARAYEQYF
D gene: -
J gene: TRBJ2-7
clone size: -
V gene: TRBV4-1

CDR3 DNA: TGTGCCAGCAGTCGGAAGGAGGGGGGGGGCGTTGTCGGACAAGAGACCCAGTACTTC
CDR3 protein: CASSRKEGGGVVGQETQYF
D gene: -
J gene: TRBJ2-5
clone size: few
V gene: TRBV7-8

CDR3 DNA: TGTGCCAGCAGCGAAAACCAAGGCCCCACCCAGCCCCAGCATTTT
CDR3 protein: CASSENQGPTQPQHF
D gene: -
J gene: TRBJ1-5
clone size: few
V gene: TRBV7-8

CDR3 DNA: TGTGCCAGCAGTACTGCAGCCGGGACAGATTATGGCTACACCTTC
CDR3 protein: CASSTAAGTDYGYTF
D gene: TRBD1
J gene: TRBJ1-2
clone size: few
V gene: TRBV28

CDR3 DNA: TGTGCCAGCAGTTTGGGGACAGGGGGCGTACAAGAGACCCAGTACTTC
CDR3 protein: CASSLGTGGVQETQYF
D gene: TRBD1
J gene: TRBJ2-5
clone size: few
V gene: TRBV25-1

CDR3 DNA: TGTGCCAGCAGAATAACTAGCGGGGGGACCTACGAGCAGTACTTC
CDR3 protein: CASRITSGGTYEQYF
D gene: TRBD2
J gene: TRBJ2-7
clone size: few
V gene: TRBV27

CDR3 DNA: TGTGCCAGCAGAGCTGACCGGGACACCACGCAGTATTTT
CDR3 protein: CASRADRDTTQYF
D gene: -
J gene: TRBJ2-3
clone size: -
V gene: TRBV2

CDR3 DNA: TGCGCCAGCAGCCAAGGTCTTGGGCCCTATATCTCCTACGAGCAGTACTTC
CDR3 protein: CASSQGLGPYISYEQYF
D gene: -
J gene: TRBJ2-7
clone size: few
V gene: TRBV4-3

CDR3 DNA: TGTGCCAGCAGTCCTCAAGACAGGGTTTGGTCCTACAATGAGCAGTTCTTC
CDR3 protein: CASSPQDRVWSYNEQFF
D gene: TRBD1
J gene: TRBJ2-1
clone size: few
V gene: TRBV6-2/TRBV6-3

CDR3 DNA: TGTGCCAGCAGCCAAGACTCTTCGGGGGCGCGGGCCTACGAGCAGTACTTC
CDR3 protein: CASSQDSSGARAYEQYF
D gene: -
J gene: TRBJ2-7
clone size: -
V gene: TRBV4-2

CDR3 DNA: TGTGCCAGCAGCCAAGTTAACGGGGTAGGGGAAAATGAGCAGTTCTTC
CDR3 protein: CASSQVNGVGENEQFF
D gene: -
J gene: TRBJ2-1
clone size: -
V gene: TRBV4-2

CDR3 DNA: TGCGCCAGCAGCCAAGCCCTCCCAGAGGAAGCTTTCTTT
CDR3 protein: CASSQALPEEAFF
D gene: -
J gene: TRBJ1-1
clone size: few
V gene: TRBV4-1